Reported below is one TCR beta chain. The sample originates from a study of T cell responses to AZD1222 COVID-19 vaccine. Generated by immunoSEQ multiplex PCR, the TCRdb table keeps only in-frame clones and is missing some. The data contain about 81,000 clones, 85% to 95% of them singletons. V dropped 1 base and J dropped 0 bases, with 6 bases sitting between them. CDR1 SGHTA and CDR2 FQGNSA come from the germline V gene. The CDR3 runs to 14 residues. The sequencing here drew on peripheral blood, taken 28 days after the second AZD1222 dose. The source of this sequence is an adult who received the AZD1222 COVID-19 vaccine. This chain uses TRBV7-2 with TRBJ1-2; tentatively, D is TRBD1 (5 bases). This CDR3 reads CASSLGGSNYGYTF. CDR3 sequence (DNA): TGTGCCAGCAGCTTAGGGGGCTCTAACTATGGCTACACCTTC.